This T cell receptor (beta chain) was profiled in a study of early T cells in non-severe SARS-CoV-2 infection. Background on the study: Sequencing was performed on bulk RNA from unsorted whole blood, leaving chains unpaired.

Study outcomes and limitations: A preference for anti-spike CD8 responses marked VDJdb matching, which missed private and CD4 specificities.

MiXCR, run by TCRdb on the 5' RACE reads, gives a single entry per CDR3 protein. The top ten clones hold approximately 12% of a sample with fewer than 85,000 distinct CDR3 sequences, around 15% of them seen once. Points on this clonotype: Its matching antigen is unknown.

CDR3 length equals 13 residues. The V and J ends lost 0 bases and 6 bases respectively, with 9 bases between them. Germline values: CDR1 SGHAT, CDR2 FQNNGV. The gene calls are TRBV11-2 and TRBJ2-7; no clear D. The clonotype was recovered from an adult who was a healthcare worker with PCR-confirmed SARS-CoV-2 infection or an uninfected control (not recorded which). Sequenced material: whole blood. The CDR3 nucleotides are TGTGCCAGCAGCTTAGACCTTGTCTCCGAGCAGTACTTC. This encodes CASSLDLVSEQYF.